A selection of T cell receptor beta chains follows, all from one sample in a study of shared clonotypes between healthy human individuals. Produced via immunoSEQ multiplex PCR; TCRdb's table is partial and in-frame only. The table includes about 730,000 clones, 72% detected once. Sequencing was done on a sample of memory CD4+ T cells sorted from blood. These receptors all come from a woman in her 30s in good health. CDR3s include the opening cysteine and the closing phenylalanine or tryptophan. Fields, in order: clone size, D gene, V gene, J gene, CDR3 DNA, CDR3 protein. D genes are given only for firm matches. The size entry is marked missing in some rows and otherwise reads once, few, many or a size class.

clone size: NA
D gene: NA
V gene: TRBV29-1
J gene: TRBJ2-7
CDR3 DNA: TGCAGCGTTGGGGGTAGAACGGGAAAGTACGAGCAGTACTTC
CDR3 protein: CSVGGRTGKYEQYF

clone size: NA
D gene: NA
V gene: TRBV18
J gene: TRBJ1-2
CDR3 DNA: TGTGCCAGCTCACCTGGGCGGTCCCTAGACTATGGCTACACCTTC
CDR3 protein: CASSPGRSLDYGYTF

clone size: once
D gene: TRBD2
V gene: TRBV4-1
J gene: TRBJ2-1
CDR3 DNA: TGCGCCAGCAGCCAAGATCTGGCTAGCGGGAGCAATGAGCAGTTCTTC
CDR3 protein: CASSQDLASGSNEQFF

clone size: NA
D gene: NA
V gene: TRBV28
J gene: TRBJ2-7
CDR3 DNA: TGTGCCAGCAGTCCATGGACAGCTAATTACGAGCAGTACTTC
CDR3 protein: CASSPWTANYEQYF

clone size: NA
D gene: TRBD1
V gene: TRBV19
J gene: TRBJ1-4
CDR3 DNA: TGTGCCAGTAGAAACATCAGGGGGCTGTTTTTT
CDR3 protein: CASRNIRGLFF

clone size: NA
D gene: NA
V gene: TRBV28
J gene: TRBJ2-1
CDR3 DNA: TGTGCCAGCAGTTCTCCCCGGGACTCCACAAGCAATGAGCAGTTCTTC
CDR3 protein: CASSSPRDSTSNEQFF

clone size: NA
D gene: TRBD1
V gene: TRBV18
J gene: TRBJ1-4
CDR3 DNA: TGTGCCAGCTCACCCGGACAGGAGGTTGAAAAACTGTTTTTT
CDR3 protein: CASSPGQEVEKLFF

clone size: few
D gene: TRBD1
V gene: TRBV9
J gene: TRBJ1-3
CDR3 DNA: TGTGCCAGCAGCGTATTTCCAACAGGGGTTAGCTCTGGAAACACCATATATTTT
CDR3 protein: CASSVFPTGVSSGNTIYF

clone size: NA
D gene: TRBD1
V gene: TRBV19
J gene: TRBJ1-2
CDR3 DNA: TGTGCCAGTAGTAAACAGGGGAATGGCTACACCTTC
CDR3 protein: CASSKQGNGYTF

clone size: NA
D gene: TRBD1
V gene: TRBV28
J gene: TRBJ1-4
CDR3 DNA: TGTGCCAGCAGCGCGGGACAGAAGAATGAAAAACTGTTTTTT
CDR3 protein: CASSAGQKNEKLFF

clone size: few
D gene: NA
V gene: TRBV11-3
J gene: TRBJ1-1
CDR3 DNA: TGTGCCAGCAGCTCAGGGCAGGAAACTGAAGCTTTCTTT
CDR3 protein: CASSSGQETEAFF

clone size: NA
D gene: TRBD1
V gene: TRBV25-1
J gene: TRBJ1-4
CDR3 DNA: TGTGCCAGCAGTGACCCAAGCGGGGGCAGGGGGCTTGTTGAAAAACTGTTTTTT
CDR3 protein: CASSDPSGGRGLVEKLFF

clone size: NA
D gene: NA
V gene: TRBV6-5
J gene: TRBJ2-5
CDR3 DNA: TGTGCCAGCAGTTACTTGTGGACAGAGGGGACCCAGTACTTC
CDR3 protein: CASSYLWTEGTQYF

clone size: NA
D gene: NA
V gene: TRBV18
J gene: TRBJ1-5
CDR3 DNA: TGTGCCAGCTCACCATATGATTCTGGGGCTCAGCCCCAGCATTTT
CDR3 protein: CASSPYDSGAQPQHF

clone size: NA
D gene: NA
V gene: TRBV28
J gene: TRBJ1-5
CDR3 DNA: TGTGCCAGCAAGGTCGGGGGTAGCAATCAGCCCCAGCATTTT
CDR3 protein: CASKVGGSNQPQHF

clone size: NA
D gene: NA
V gene: TRBV4-1
J gene: TRBJ2-2
CDR3 DNA: TGCGCCAGCAGCCCGAGGACAGATCCCATTGCGCGCACCGGGGAGCTGTTTTTT
CDR3 protein: CASSPRTDPIARTGELFF

clone size: NA
D gene: NA
V gene: TRBV11-3
J gene: TRBJ2-3
CDR3 DNA: TGTGCCAGCAGCTCCTTCTCCGTCAGGTCCACAGATACGCAGTATTTT
CDR3 protein: CASSSFSVRSTDTQYF

clone size: NA
D gene: NA
V gene: TRBV9
J gene: TRBJ2-2
CDR3 DNA: TGTGCCAGCAGCGTGCCCCCCGACCCCGGGGAGCTGTTTTTT
CDR3 protein: CASSVPPDPGELFF

clone size: NA
D gene: TRBD2
V gene: TRBV5-4
J gene: TRBJ2-1
CDR3 DNA: TGTGCCAGCAGCTTAGAGCGGGAGCATGAGCAGTTCTTC
CDR3 protein: CASSLEREHEQFF

clone size: NA
D gene: TRBD2
V gene: TRBV5-5
J gene: TRBJ2-7
CDR3 DNA: TGTGCCAGCAGCCAAGGGGCTAGCGGGAGCTACGAGCAGTACTTC
CDR3 protein: CASSQGASGSYEQYF

clone size: NA
D gene: NA
V gene: TRBV6-6
J gene: TRBJ2-2
CDR3 DNA: TGTGCCAGCAGGTTACGGAGCCTCACCGGGGAGCTGTTTTTT
CDR3 protein: CASRLRSLTGELFF

clone size: NA
D gene: TRBD2
V gene: TRBV10-3
J gene: TRBJ2-2
CDR3 DNA: TGTGCCATCAGGGAGCGGGAGCGGACCGGGGAGCTGTTTTTT
CDR3 protein: CAIRERERTGELFF

clone size: few
D gene: TRBD2
V gene: TRBV25-1
J gene: TRBJ2-3
CDR3 DNA: TGTGCCAGCAGTGAATCAAAAGCTAGCGGGGGTCGAGATACGCAGTATTTT
CDR3 protein: CASSESKASGGRDTQYF

clone size: few
D gene: TRBD2
V gene: TRBV2
J gene: TRBJ2-7
CDR3 DNA: TGTGCCAGCAGTCCAGGGACCGTAGCACCGGGACTAGCGGGAGCTCCCTACGAGCAGTACTTC
CDR3 protein: CASSPGTVAPGLAGAPYEQYF

clone size: NA
D gene: NA
V gene: TRBV7-6
J gene: TRBJ2-4
CDR3 DNA: TGTGCCAGCAGCCCTCAGGATGGAGGGTATCCCTCTTTC
CDR3 protein: CASSPQDGGYPSF

clone size: NA
D gene: TRBD2
V gene: TRBV6-5
J gene: TRBJ2-7
CDR3 DNA: TGTGCCAGCAGTTATGCGGGAGCAAGATACGAGCAGTACTTC
CDR3 protein: CASSYAGARYEQYF

clone size: NA
D gene: TRBD1
V gene: TRBV2
J gene: TRBJ1-6
CDR3 DNA: TGTGCCAGCAGCTCCCCGGACAGGGCTAATTCACCCCTCCACTTT
CDR3 protein: CASSSPDRANSPLHF

clone size: medium-sized
D gene: NA
V gene: TRBV14
J gene: TRBJ2-6
CDR3 DNA: TGTGCCAGCTACAGGGATACTGGGGCCAACGTCCTGACTTTC
CDR3 protein: CASYRDTGANVLTF

clone size: NA
D gene: TRBD2
V gene: TRBV27
J gene: TRBJ2-7
CDR3 DNA: TGTGCCAGCAGTCCGGGGAGGGCTAGCGGGAGAGCTAGGATGGGGGAGCAGTACTTC
CDR3 protein: CASSPGRASGRARMGEQYF

clone size: few
D gene: TRBD1
V gene: TRBV6-6
J gene: TRBJ2-7
CDR3 DNA: TGTGCCAGCAGTTACTCGAGGCAGGGGGTCGCCGAGCAGTACTTC
CDR3 protein: CASSYSRQGVAEQYF